Sequencing of this T cell receptor beta chain was carried out in a study of cytotoxic CD8 clonotypes in ibrutinib-treated CLL (dated by TCRdb to the early 2020s). For context, the study as a whole: The cohort was composed of ten to eleven relapsed/refractory and around 15 treatment-naive patients; IGHV unmutated status was identified in under 18 patients. Responses were partial in around 25 patients and complete in 2; after median around 68 months follow-up, about 14 stayed in remission and about twelve progressed. Response samples were obtained after a median of about 13 months of treatment, with a range of about 6 to 36 months. On average, each sample had about 250,000 productive templates and roughly 95,000 productive rearrangements. Of the 85 to 95 participants in the trial, 20 to 30 had longitudinal samples available. Cryopreserved peripheral blood mononuclear cells were obtained before treatment, at response, and at either sustained remission or disease progression. Patients were still on ibrutinib when every remission and progressive disease sample was collected. Study-wide conclusions, independent of this receptor: At ibrutinib response clonality went up, during sustained remission it held steady, and at progression it dropped back toward baseline. Sampling times were not matched between sustained-remission and progressing patients, and lymph node repertoires were not studied. Baseline clonality exceeded that of age-matched healthy donors and correlated strongly with circulating CD8+ T-cell counts. Public clonotypes were rare and either contracted or stayed stable during treatment, and the rise in clonality at ibrutinib response reflected the expansion of private clonotypes.

The goal of deep resolution MiSeq sequencing was a depth between 1 in 1 million and 1 in 200,000 T cells, and coverage averaged 10x per clonotype. TCR beta libraries were generated with the immunoSEQ hsTCRB Kit. The original pipeline was this. ImmunoSEQ Data Assistant and ImmunoSEQ Analyzer were used for data analysis, and V, D and J genes were assigned according to IMGT definitions. Clonality, which ranges from 0 to 1, was calculated as one minus the normalized Shannon entropy of productive rearrangement frequencies. Only overrepresented clonotypes making up at least 0.05% of the repertoire of each patient were included in the public clonotype analysis. Fewer than 15 repertoires from age-matched healthy donors, obtained from immuneACCESS, served as clonality controls. Not all clones reach the TCRdb copy of this immuneACCESS table, which keeps in-frame sequences only. Checked studies attribute under half of the gap to unresolved V genes and leave the rest unexplained. V and J calls and clone size follow that table, whereas D and trimming were derived from the DNA. The sample table shows 200,000 to 250,000 clones, and nearly 80% are seen once. Roughly an eighth of the sample comes from the top ten.

In the paper's terms, the time point label means: about 11 months on ibrutinib. For TCR beta library preparation, roughly 2 micrograms of genomic DNA was extracted from cryopreserved PBMCs. Longitudinal blood samples from CLL patients receiving ibrutinib monotherapy were subjected to high-throughput TCR beta sequencing. Patients were enrolled in a phase 2 open-label single-center ibrutinib monotherapy trial. This clone has only one observation. Its antigen is unknown. One base away there is no much larger clone; base qualities are not given. V and J lose 3 bases and 0 bases, and a span of 8 bases separates them. The CDR3 measures 14 amino acids from cysteine to phenylalanine. Of all the DNA, just the CDR3 is kept, 42 bases in frame from base 1. CDR1 and CDR2 (WSHSY, SAAADI) derive from the germline V gene.

Sequenced material: PBMCs, taken after 12 months of ibrutinib treatment. This receptor was identified in a human donor with chronic lymphocytic leukemia. The sequence links TRBV10-2 to TRBJ1-2; there is no confident call for the D gene. The CDR3 protein is CASSDIPPNYGYTF. At the DNA level, the sequence is TGCGCCAGCAGTGACATTCCCCCTAACTATGGCTACACCTTC.